The rows below give T cell receptor beta chains drawn from one sample of a study of T cell changes during pregnancy in multiple sclerosis. Method: immunoSEQ multiplex PCR; TCRdb's copy keeps in-frame clones and lacks some. The data contain around 62,000 clones, about nine tenths of them singletons. Specimen: CD4+ T cells from peripheral blood mononuclear cells, collected in the first trimester of pregnancy. The receptors stem from a female donor with multiple sclerosis, enrolled in a pregnancy study. CDR3s include the opening cysteine and the closing phenylalanine or tryptophan. The D gene is left open where the match is weak. Expanded clones get a size class; other rows say once, few or many, or leave the size out.

v_gene,abundance,j_gene,d_gene,CDR3nt,CDR3aa
TRBV30,-,TRBJ1-3,-,TGTGCCTGGAGGGACTTTACAACTGGAAACACCATATATTTT,CAWRDFTTGNTIYF
TRBV10-3,-,TRBJ1-3,-,TGTGCCATCAGTGTTCGGGGGAACACCATATATTTT,CAISVRGNTIYF
TRBV19,-,TRBJ2-1,TRBD1,TGTGCCAGTAGTATAGAGGACAGGGCTCGGGATGAGCAGTTCTTC,CASSIEDRARDEQFF
TRBV28,-,TRBJ1-2,TRBD1,TGTGCCAGCAGTAACTGGACAGGGGTTTATGGCTACACCTTC,CASSNWTGVYGYTF
TRBV18,-,TRBJ1-2,TRBD1,TGTGCCAGCTCACCACCGGACAGGCCCTATGGCTACACCTTC,CASSPPDRPYGYTF
TRBV5-4,-,TRBJ1-1,-,TGTGCCAGCAGCTTTGGGCGGGGGGACACTGAAGCTTTCTTT,CASSFGRGDTEAFF
TRBV18,-,TRBJ2-2,TRBD1,TGTGCCAGCTCACCATCAGGGGGTTCCGGGGAGCTGTTTTTT,CASSPSGGSGELFF
TRBV7-3,-,TRBJ1-6,-,TGTGCCAGCAGCTTAACCGGTAATTCACCCCTCCACTTT,CASSLTGNSPLHF
TRBV6-5,-,TRBJ1-5,-,TGTGCCAGCAGGGTGGGGGGGGAGAGCAATCAGCCCCAGCATTTT,CASRVGGESNQPQHF
TRBV11-2,-,TRBJ2-5,-,TGTGCCAGCAGCGGCCACCGGGACCTCAGCGGGCAGTACTTC,CASSGHRDLSGQYF
TRBV10-3,-,TRBJ2-2,TRBD1,TGTGCCATCAGCAAATTGGACAGGCTGTTCACCGGGGAGCTGTTTTTT,CAISKLDRLFTGELFF
TRBV2,-,TRBJ2-5,-,TGTGCCAGCAGTGGGATGAGGGTGGCAGAGACCCAGTACTTC,CASSGMRVAETQYF
TRBV9,once,TRBJ1-4,TRBD1,TGTGCCAGCAGCCCCCGGGGACAGGGGCCCAGCCAAGGTAGCGAAAAACTGTTTTTT,CASSPRGQGPSQGSEKLFF
TRBV5-1,-,TRBJ2-5,TRBD2,TGCGCCAGCAGCTTGGCCCCTAGCGGGAGTCGAGAGACCCAGTACTTC,CASSLAPSGSRETQYF
TRBV19,-,TRBJ2-4,TRBD1,TGTGCCACCTCACCCGGGACAGGGGCCCTTCTAGCCAAAAACATTCAGTACTTC,CATSPGTGALLAKNIQYF
TRBV25-1,-,TRBJ2-3,TRBD2,TGTGCCAGCGCGTTGGCGGGGGAGTCGTACACAGATACGCAGTATTTT,CASALAGESYTDTQYF
TRBV19,-,TRBJ1-5,-,TGTGCCAGTAGTATATTTGGGACACCAAGCAATCAGCCCCAGCATTTT,CASSIFGTPSNQPQHF
TRBV14,-,TRBJ2-7,-,TGTGCCAGCAGCCAGGGGGCCCTCCTCGAGCAGTACTTC,CASSQGALLEQYF
TRBV7-2,-,TRBJ2-5,-,TGTGCCAGCAGCTTAGGGGGCAGCGGGCCCCGGGAGACCCAGTACTTC,CASSLGGSGPRETQYF
TRBV7-2,-,TRBJ1-6,-,TGTGCCAGCAGCCAGGCAAGGACACCCCTCCACTTT,CASSQARTPLHF
TRBV27,few,TRBJ1-2,-,TGTGCCAGCAGTTTGCAGGGCCCTAACTATGGCTACACCTTC,CASSLQGPNYGYTF
TRBV4-3,once,TRBJ2-5,-,TGCGCCAGCAGCCAAGATTTTTCGCGGCAGGGGCAAGAGACCCAGTACTTC,CASSQDFSRQGQETQYF
TRBV28,-,TRBJ1-1,TRBD1,TGTGCCAGCAGGCCGGACAGGGGGCCTATGAACACTGAAGCTTTCTTT,CASRPDRGPMNTEAFF
TRBV9,once,TRBJ1-2,-,TGTGCCAGCAGCCCCGACGGGGACTATGGCTACACCTTC,CASSPDGDYGYTF
TRBV7-8,-,TRBJ2-2,TRBD2,TGTGCCAGCAGCTTAGTCGGGCGGGGGAGCAACACCGGGGAGCTGTTTTTT,CASSLVGRGSNTGELFF
TRBV11-2,-,TRBJ1-4,TRBD1,TGTGCCAGCAGGGACAGGGCAACTAATGAAAAACTGTTTTTT,CASRDRATNEKLFF
TRBV2,few,TRBJ1-5,TRBD1,TGTGCCAGCAGTGAACGGACAGGGATCAATCAGCCCCAGCATTTT,CASSERTGINQPQHF
TRBV4-2,-,TRBJ2-2,TRBD2,TGTGCCAGCAGCCAAGACGCCGTTTCCGGGGGGGACACCGGGGAGCTGTTTTTT,CASSQDAVSGGDTGELFF
TRBV7-8,-,TRBJ1-1,-,TGTGCCAGCAGCTTAATTGCGGGGAACACTGAAGCTTTCTTT,CASSLIAGNTEAFF
TRBV5-4,-,TRBJ1-4,TRBD1,TGTGCCAGCAGCTTGGGGGGACAGGCAAATGAAAAACTGTTTTTT,CASSLGGQANEKLFF
TRBV29-1,-,TRBJ2-3,TRBD1,TGCAGCGTTGAAGGCGTCGGACAGGGGGCCACAGATACGCAGTATTTT,CSVEGVGQGATDTQYF
TRBV6-4,-,TRBJ2-1,TRBD2,TGTGCCAGCAGTGCCTCGGGACTAGCGGGGGGGCGGCAGTTCTTC,CASSASGLAGGRQFF
TRBV6-5,-,TRBJ1-2,-,TGTGCCAGCAGTTACGATCAGTTGGAGAATGGCTACACCTTC,CASSYDQLENGYTF
TRBV6-1,-,TRBJ2-7,-,TGTGCCAGCAGGGGGGGTCTGGGGGGCTACGAGCAGTACTTC,CASRGGLGGYEQYF
TRBV20-1,-,TRBJ1-4,-,TGCAGTGCCGAGAGAGGCGAAAAACTGTTTTTT,CSAERGEKLFF
TRBV12-5,-,TRBJ2-2,-,TGTGCTAGTGCCGGCCGGCTTGAGGGCGGGGAGCTGTTTTTT,CASAGRLEGGELFF
TRBV19,-,TRBJ2-7,TRBD1,TGTGCCAGTAGTCGGACAGGTTACGGCGAGCAGTACTTC,CASSRTGYGEQYF
TRBV10-3,-,TRBJ2-5,TRBD2,TGTGCCATCAGTTTAGCGGGGGGGCGTGAGACCCAGTACTTC,CAISLAGGRETQYF
TRBV6-5,-,TRBJ1-1,-,TGTGCCAGCAGCTATTCAGGGGTTACTGAAGCTTTCTTT,CASSYSGVTEAFF
TRBV30,-,TRBJ1-5,-,TGTGCCTGGAGTGTCGCGCGGAGGGGCGCCGGACAGCCCCAGCATTTT,CAWSVARRGAGQPQHF
TRBV30,-,TRBJ1-1,TRBD1,TGTGCCTGGAGCGACCGGGACAGGAACACTGAAGCTTTCTTT,CAWSDRDRNTEAFF
TRBV6-7,-,TRBJ1-1,-,TGTGCCAGCCCTCTTATGCTAGGGGAGGTCGTGAACACTGAAGCTTTCTTT,CASPLMLGEVVNTEAFF
TRBV6-1,-,TRBJ1-1,-,TGTGCCAGCAGTGCCCAGGGTAGGGTGAACACTGAAGCTTTCTTT,CASSAQGRVNTEAFF
TRBV4-1,once,TRBJ1-2,-,TGCGCCAGCAGTGGGGGGACTAACTATGGCTACACCTTC,CASSGGTNYGYTF
TRBV2,-,TRBJ1-4,-,TGTGCCAGCAATGGTGGGGAGGGCCCTAATGAAAAACTGTTTTTT,CASNGGEGPNEKLFF
TRBV5-6,-,TRBJ1-1,TRBD1,TGTGCCAGCAGCTTGTTGGACAGGTTGAACACTGAAGCTTTCTTT,CASSLLDRLNTEAFF
TRBV18,-,TRBJ1-2,TRBD1,TGTGCCAGCTCACCGGGACAGGGGAATTTATATGGCTACACCTTC,CASSPGQGNLYGYTF
TRBV9,-,TRBJ1-2,-,TGTGCCAGCAGCGCGCAGGGAACTGGAGTGAGGGGCTACACCTTC,CASSAQGTGVRGYTF
TRBV14,-,TRBJ2-7,TRBD2,TGTGCCAGCAGCCAAATTACTAGCGGGGGGGCCACCCCCTACGAGCAGTACTTC,CASSQITSGGATPYEQYF
TRBV6-5,-,TRBJ2-3,-,TGTGCCAGCAGCTTCCGGGATCTCACAGATACGCAGTATTTT,CASSFRDLTDTQYF
TRBV5-1,once,TRBJ2-5,TRBD1,TGCGCCAGCAGCGACAGGGGGGATTTGGAGACCCAGTACTTC,CASSDRGDLETQYF
TRBV4-3,-,TRBJ1-2,TRBD1,TGCGCCAGCAGCCAATCCAGGGGGCAGGACTATGGCTACACCTTC,CASSQSRGQDYGYTF
TRBV18,few,TRBJ1-1,-,TGTGCCAGCTCACCAGTAGCAGATAACACTGAAGCTTTCTTT,CASSPVADNTEAFF
TRBV18,-,TRBJ1-6,-,TGTGCCACCGCCGGGGATATCAATAATTCACCCCTCCACTTT,CATAGDINNSPLHF
TRBV5-8,-,TRBJ2-3,-,TGTGCCAGCAGCTTTGGGACTACAGATACGCAGTATTTT,CASSFGTTDTQYF
TRBV9,-,TRBJ2-5,TRBD2,TGTGCCAGCAGCGGGACTAGCGGGGGGGCAGAAGAGACCCAGTACTTC,CASSGTSGGAEETQYF